This T cell receptor beta chain was captured by sequencing in a study of blood T cell repertoires in COVID-19. Overall study context: The United States, Italy and Spain supplied acute and convalescent COVID-19 samples. T cells, B-cell-depleted T cells, or PBMCs supplied cDNA or gDNA.

Authors' data handling: Estimated nucleated cell counts came from reference gene primer amplification. The assay was immunoSEQ multiplex PCR, and TCRdb's table has in-frame clones only and misses some. That table furnishes V, J and clone size, whereas the DNA furnished D and trimming. The data hold around 72,000 clones, with roughly 76% observed a single time. V lost 3 bases, J lost 0 bases, and 7 bases stayed unmatched. Germline V gene lookup returns CDR1 SNHLY and CDR2 FYNNEI. This CDR3 is built from 17 residues. This TCR came from a woman in her 70s with acute or convalescent COVID-19. J is TRBJ2-3 and V is TRBV2, with 9 bases matching TRBD2. Sample: peripheral blood. The CDR3 DNA follows: TGTGCCAGCAGTGATCTGCTAGCGGGATCTAGCACAGATACGCAGTATTTT. Its protein is CASSDLLAGSSTDTQYF.